One sample yielded the 10 T cell receptor beta chains listed below, sequenced in a study of Graves' ophthalmopathy and Graves' hyperthyroidism. Amplification targeted the TCR beta CDR3 regions, with RNA transcripts as the source material. First-round RT-PCR employed HTBI primers, with a second-round multiplex PCR after it. TCRdb used MiXCR to reprocess the multiplex PCR reads, holding one entry per CDR3 protein. The sample lists 1 million to 1.3 million distinct CDR3 sequences, less than 45% occurring once. Sample: peripheral blood or thyroid tissue (not recorded which). The source is an adult man with Graves' hyperthyroidism.

Only a few counts were recorded for this clonotype. The V gene is TRBV20-1, the J gene TRBJ2-7; D might be TRBD1 or TRBD2, each matching 7 bases. The CDR3 contains 13 residues. V gave up 5 bases and J gave up 4 bases, with 15 bases separating them. CDR1 DFQATT and CDR2 SNEGSKA come from the germline V gene (reference sequence). DNA of the CDR3: TGCAGTGCTTTAGGGGAGGGGGCTTACGAGCAGTACTTC. Encoded protein: CSALGEGAYEQYF.

Worth noting for this clonotype: Being one base from a much bigger clone, this may be a read error. The J gene is TRBJ1-6, the V gene TRBV20-1; D might be TRBD1 (6 bases). The V end lost 3 bases, the J end lost 6 bases, and 18 bases lay between the germline ends. The germline V gene has CDR1 DFQATT and CDR2 SNEGSKA (reference sequence). The CDR3 spans 16 residues. CDR3 coding DNA: TGCAGTGCTAGTGTCGCGACAGGCGGCATTAATTCACCCCTCCACTTT. It yields the protein CSASVATGGINSPLHF.

J is TRBJ2-7 and V is TRBV9; TRBD2 agrees at 10 bases. CDR3 length equals 15 residues. Germline CDR1 is SGDLS and CDR2 is YYNGEE. V shed 0 bases, J shed 6 bases, and the junction held 6 bases outside the gene matches. In DNA, the CDR3 is TGTGCCAGCAGCGTAGGAAATAGCGGGGGGTCCGAGCAGTACTTC. It encodes CASSVGNSGGSEQYF. Variable domain in full (rest from reference TRBV9 and TRBJ2-7): DSGVTQTPKHLITATGQRVTLRCSPRSGDLSVYWYQQSLDQGLQFLIQYYNGEERAKGNILERFSAQQFPDLHSELNLSSLELGDSALYFCASSVGNSGGSEQYFGPGTRLTVT.

This clonotype was picked up a small number of times. The gene calls are TRBV20-1 and TRBJ1-6; D gene uncertain. CDR1 and CDR2 (germline): DFQATT, SNEGSKA (reference sequence). Trimming took 3 bases from V and 5 from J, leaving 14 bases between them. The CDR3 contains 15 residues. Here the CDR3 reads CSASFGEWHNSPLHF. Here the CDR3 DNA reads TGCAGTGCTAGTTTCGGGGAGTGGCATAATTCACCCCTCCACTTT.

The CDR3 DNA sequence: TGTGCCAGCAGGGGAGAGCCCGCCGGGACACAGTACGAGCAGTACTTC. Its protein is CASRGEPAGTQYEQYF. This sequence joins TRBV2 and TRBJ2-7; D is perhaps TRBD1 (6 bases). CDR1 is SNHLY, CDR2 FYNNEI, per germline. The length of the CDR3 is 16 residues. The ends were cut back, 6 bases at V and 4 bases at J, with 22 bases in the middle. Based on the CDR3 plus reference TRBV2 and TRBJ2-7, the full variable domain is EPEVTQTPSHQVTQMGQEVILRCVPISNHLYFYWYRQILGQKVEFLVSFYNNEISEKSEIFDDQFSVERPDGSNFTLKIRSTKLEDSAMYFCASRGEPAGTQYEQYFGPGTRLTVT.

Only a few counts were recorded for this clonotype. The V gene is TRBV25-1, the J gene TRBJ1-1; tentative D call: TRBD1 (6 bases). The V gene's germline CDR1 is MGHDK and CDR2 SYGVNS. Trimming stripped 9 bases from V and 6 bases from J, with 11 bases between. This CDR3 spans 11 amino acids. CDR3 coding DNA: TGTGCCAGTCAGGGGTACGCTGAAGCTTTCTTT. Protein sequence: CASQGYAEAFF.

The chain uses TRBV9 and TRBJ1-2; 9 bases map to TRBD1. V dropped 4 bases and J dropped 7; count of bases not matched to a gene: 14. The CDR3 is 16 residues long. Looked up from germline, CDR1 is SGDLS and CDR2 is YYNGEE. CDR3 sequence: CASSLRDRASYLGYTF. DNA for the CDR3: TGTGCCAGCAGCCTACGGGACAGGGCCTCCTATCTTGGCTACACCTTC.

This clonotype was seen repeatedly, ten times or more. V and J are TRBV4-3 and TRBJ1-6, with D hard to call. Germline CDR1 is LGHNA and CDR2 is YSLEER. There are 13 residues in the CDR3. V was clipped by 0 bases and J by 6 bases, with 3 bases between them. DNA of the CDR3: TGCGCCAGCAGCCAAGACTTTAATTCACCCCTCCACTTT. Residues: CASSQDFNSPLHF.

This chain links TRBV19 with TRBJ1-5; a possible D gene is TRBD1 (6 bases). V lost 5 bases and J 2 bases, leaving 16 bases between the germline ends. The CDR3 is made up of 16 amino acids. Germline CDR1 and CDR2: LNHDA and SQIVND (reference sequence). CDR3 sequence: CASSYGGPRGNQPQHF. CDR3 nucleotides: TGTGCCAGTAGTTATGGGGGGCCGAGAGGCAATCAGCCCCAGCATTTT. Full variable domain (outside the CDR3, taken from reference TRBV19 and TRBJ1-5): DGGITQSPKYLFRKEGQNVTLSCEQNLNHDAMYWYRQDPGQGLRLIYYSQIVNDFQKGDIAEGYSVSREKKESFPLTVTSAQKNPTAFYLCASSYGGPRGNQPQHFGDGTRLSIL.

This chain connects TRBV6-5 to TRBJ2-7; a possible D gene is TRBD2 (6 bases). Germline V CDR1 and CDR2: MNHEY, SVGAGI. V lost 2 bases and J lost 2, with 10 bases in between. CDR3 length: 14 amino acids. Here the CDR3 reads CASSYRDSTYEQYF. The CDR3, as DNA: TGTGCCAGCAGTTACAGGGACTCGACCTACGAGCAGTACTTC.